This is a list of T cell receptor beta chains from one sample in a study of blood T cells in healthy people across ages. In TCRdb, the 5' RACE reads were re-called with MiXCR into one record per CDR3 protein. This table has around 690,000 distinct CDR3 sequences, roughly 58% appearing once. The sample comprised blood. Receptor source: a man in his sixties in good health. Each CDR3 is given with its conserved first and last residue. Fields, in order: clone size, D gene, V gene, J gene, CDR3 protein, CDR3 DNA. A D gene is named only where the DNA matches it firmly. Size is stated for part of the rows, as once, few or many counts, or as a class when the clone is expanded.

>-|-|TRBV12-3/TRBV12-4|TRBJ2-3
CASSGRGSTDTQYF
TGTGCCAGCAGTGGCAGGGGAAGCACAGATACGCAGTATTTT
>-|-|TRBV11-2|TRBJ2-7
CASSSRGGRDNEQYF
TGTGCCAGCAGCTCTAGGGGGGGCCGGGACAATGAGCAGTACTTC
>-|TRBD1|TRBV29-1|TRBJ2-7
CSVIGGEDRGSYEQYF
TGCAGCGTTATAGGGGGGGAGGACAGGGGCTCCTACGAGCAGTACTTC
>-|-|TRBV6-1|TRBJ2-1
CAGSGQGPNEQFF
TGTGCTGGGTCGGGTCAGGGCCCCAATGAGCAGTTCTTC
>once|TRBD1|TRBV5-8|TRBJ2-7
CASSVPRDSSISYEQYF
TGTGCCAGCAGCGTCCCCAGGGACAGCTCGATCTCCTACGAGCAGTACTTC
>once|-|TRBV20-1|TRBJ2-1
CSARGARYEQFF
TGCAGTGCTAGGGGGGCTCGTTATGAGCAGTTCTTC
>once|-|TRBV20-1|TRBJ1-4
CSARDQGGGNEKLSF
TGCAGTGCTAGAGATCAGGGTGGGGGTAATGAAAAACTGTCTTTT
>-|-|TRBV5-1|TRBJ1-1
CASSVDPGGATEAFF
TGCGCCAGCAGCGTGGACCCGGGGGGGGCCACTGAAGCTTTCTTT
>-|-|TRBV7-9|TRBJ1-2
CASSLAIGGALGYTF
TGTGCCAGCAGCTTAGCGATAGGCGGGGCCCTTGGCTACACCTTC
>-|TRBD2|TRBV29-1|TRBJ2-7
CSVVIAGGTYEQYF
TGCAGCGTTGTGATTGCGGGGGGGACTTACGAGCAGTACTTC
>-|-|TRBV4-1|TRBJ1-2
CASSQDQGDYGYTF
TGCGCCAGCAGCCAAGATCAGGGAGACTATGGCTACACCTTC
>-|-|TRBV7-8|TRBJ2-7
CASSLIQGLYEQYF
TGTGCCAGCAGCTTAATCCAGGGGCTCTACGAGCAGTACTTC
>many|-|TRBV4-2|TRBJ2-2
CASSQSLVDTGELFF
TGTGCCAGCAGCCAAAGCTTGGTCGACACCGGGGAGCTGTTTTTT
>-|-|TRBV10-3|TRBJ2-6
CTISDEVAGANVLTF
TGTACCATCAGTGATGAGGTAGCTGGGGCCAACGTCCTGACTTTC
>-|-|TRBV12-3/TRBV12-4|TRBJ1-1
CASLIQAGANTEAFF
TGTGCCAGCCTTATTCAGGCGGGGGCGAACACTGAAGCTTTCTTT
>-|-|TRBV20-1|TRBJ1-2
CSASIQGLDYGYTF
TGCAGTGCTAGCATACAGGGATTAGACTATGGCTACACCTTC
>-|-|TRBV6-2/TRBV6-3|TRBJ2-7
CASSSGWNEQYF
TGTGCCAGCAGTTCCGGGTGGAACGAGCAGTACTTC
>-|TRBD2|TRBV4-2|TRBJ2-7
CASSRSGGAYGQYF
TGTGCCAGCAGCCGTAGCGGGGGGGCGTACGGGCAGTACTTC
>few|-|TRBV18|TRBJ2-1
CASSPKLTDYNEQFF
TGTGCCAGCTCACCGAAACTGACAGATTACAATGAGCAGTTCTTC
>few|-|TRBV18|TRBJ1-5
CASSPGNSNQPQHF
TGTGCCAGCTCACCAGGAAATAGCAATCAGCCCCAGCATTTT
>few|-|TRBV7-9|TRBJ2-5
CASSLGRDSTQETQYF
TGTGCCAGCAGCTTAGGCCGAGACAGTACTCAAGAGACCCAGTACTTC
>-|TRBD1|TRBV2|TRBJ1-1
CASSLMTGANTEAFF
TGTGCCAGCAGCCTTATGACAGGGGCGAACACTGAAGCTTTCTTT
>-|-|TRBV20-1|TRBJ1-1
CSASPPTGNTEAFF
TGCAGTGCTAGCCCCCCGACAGGGAACACTGAAGCTTTCTTT
>few|-|TRBV5-1|TRBJ2-3
CASSPFGQRGKDTQYF
TGCGCCAGCAGCCCGTTTGGACAGAGGGGCAAGGATACGCAGTATTTT
>-|-|TRBV27|TRBJ2-7
CASSLQNGYEQYF
TGTGCCAGCAGTTTACAAAACGGCTACGAGCAGTACTTC
>-|-|TRBV5-1|TRBJ2-5
CASSLGRTGETQYF
TGCGCCAGCAGCTTGGGTAGGACCGGGGAGACCCAGTACTTC
>few|-|TRBV15|TRBJ2-4
CATSRDLGMPDIQYF
TGTGCCACCAGCAGAGATCTCGGGATGCCGGACATTCAGTACTTC
>-|TRBD1|TRBV5-6|TRBJ1-2
CASSLDRGPGYTF
TGTGCCAGCAGCTTGGACAGGGGGCCTGGCTACACCTTC
>-|-|TRBV6-2/TRBV6-3|TRBJ2-5
CASSGQHQETQYF
TGTGCCAGCAGTGGACAGCACCAAGAGACCCAGTACTTC
>-|-|TRBV20-1|TRBJ2-4
CSAPEGKNIQYF
TGCAGTGCCCCTGAGGGCAAAAACATTCAGTACTTC
>-|-|TRBV3-1|TRBJ2-7
CASSQEVQRPPYEQYF
TGTGCCAGCAGCCAAGAGGTCCAGCGACCGCCCTACGAGCAGTACTTC
>-|-|TRBV2|TRBJ2-4
CASNRQGTDIQYF
TGTGCCAGCAATCGGCAGGGTACGGACATTCAGTACTTC
>-|-|TRBV5-1|TRBJ2-7
CASSTGGGYEQYF
TGCGCCAGCAGCACAGGAGGAGGCTACGAGCAGTACTTC
>few|-|TRBV3-1|TRBJ1-2
CASSQGGVNYGYTF
TGTGCCAGCAGCCAAGGAGGGGTTAACTATGGCTACACCTTC
>-|-|TRBV5-1|TRBJ2-7
CASSGSASSHNEQYF
TGCGCCAGCAGTGGGAGCGCCAGCTCCCACAATGAGCAGTACTTC
>-|-|TRBV12-3/TRBV12-4|TRBJ2-7
CASSVVDVYEQYF
TGTGCCAGCAGTGTAGTAGACGTCTACGAGCAGTACTTC
>-|TRBD2|TRBV5-1|TRBJ2-1
CASSFTSGAHNEQFF
TGCGCCAGCAGCTTCACTAGCGGGGCTCACAATGAGCAGTTCTTC
>few|TRBD1|TRBV2|TRBJ2-1
CASSTGTGVYNEQFF
TGTGCCAGCAGTACCGGGACAGGCGTATACAATGAGCAGTTCTTC
>-|-|TRBV15|TRBJ1-1
CATSSERGRLFTETFF
TGTGCCACCAGCAGTGAACGGGGGCGCTTGTTTACTGAAACTTTCTTT
>many|-|TRBV6-1|TRBJ1-1
CASSEERADRTEAFF
TGTGCCAGCAGTGAAGAAAGGGCCGATAGGACTGAAGCTTTCTTT
>-|TRBD2|TRBV4-2|TRBJ2-5
CASSQDRVGGASKTQYF
TGTGCCAGCAGCCAAGATCGAGTCGGGGGGGCTAGTAAGACCCAGTACTTC
>-|TRBD1|TRBV6-5|TRBJ1-1
CASSTVGTENTEAFF
TGTGCCAGCAGTACTGTTGGGACAGAGAACACTGAAGCTTTCTTT
>-|-|TRBV5-1|TRBJ2-7
CASSPPDGLWDEQYF
TGCGCCAGCAGCCCCCCCGACGGACTCTGGGACGAGCAGTACTTC
>few|-|TRBV27|TRBJ2-7
CASSPYPDASYEQYF
TGTGCCAGCAGTCCATATCCGGACGCGTCCTACGAGCAGTACTTC
>-|-|TRBV18|TRBJ2-3
CASSPPRLARPDTQYF
TGTGCCAGCTCACCACCGAGGCTAGCGAGGCCAGATACGCAGTATTTT
>-|-|TRBV10-3|TRBJ2-1
CAISEVSYEQFF
TGTGCCATCAGTGAGGTCAGTTATGAGCAGTTCTTC